Listed below are T cell receptor beta chains from one sample, sequenced in a study of T cell responses to AZD1222 COVID-19 vaccine. TCRdb keeps only in-frame clones here, not all; method: immunoSEQ multiplex PCR. The repertoire holds around 67,000 clones, with less than 90% as singletons. The sample consisted of peripheral blood, taken on day 0 of AZD1222 vaccination. These receptors were obtained from an adult in good health. Both conserved end residues are part of each CDR3. The D gene is left open where the match is weak. Expanded clones get a size class; other rows say once, few or many, or leave the size out.

CDR3	DNA	D	size	V	length	J
CASSQTRTAGNTIYF	TGCGCCAGCAGCCAAACGAGGACGGCCGGAAACACCATATATTTT	.	.	TRBV4-3	15	TRBJ1-3
CASSMDRGQGTGELFF	TGTGCCAGCAGCATGGACAGGGGGCAAGGCACCGGGGAGCTGTTTTTT	TRBD1	.	TRBV7-9	16	TRBJ2-2
CASSIPGLEQYF	TGTGCCAGTAGTATCCCGGGACTCGAGCAGTACTTC	.	.	TRBV19	12	TRBJ2-7
CSASNARGYEQYF	TGCAGTGCTAGTAATGCCAGGGGCTACGAGCAGTACTTC	.	.	TRBV20-1	13	TRBJ2-7
CASSPGTATRNTEAFF	TGTGCCAGCAGCCCGGGGACAGCCACTAGGAACACTGAAGCTTTCTTT	TRBD1	once	TRBV7-9	16	TRBJ1-1
CASGQTGFEKLFF	TGTGCCAGTGGACAGACAGGGTTTGAAAAACTGTTTTTT	TRBD1	.	TRBV19	13	TRBJ1-4
CASSGDRGYGYTF	TGTGCCAGCAGCGGAGACAGGGGCTATGGCTACACCTTC	TRBD1	.	TRBV7-9	13	TRBJ1-2
CASSLGQGEWVRPGELFF	TGCGCCAGCAGCTTGGGACAGGGCGAGTGGGTCCGTCCCGGGGAGCTGTTTTTT	TRBD1	.	TRBV5-1	18	TRBJ2-2
CASSLVMGGVATNEKLFF	TGTGCCAGCAGCTTAGTAATGGGGGGAGTTGCAACTAATGAAAAACTGTTTTTT	.	once	TRBV7-2	18	TRBJ1-4
CASSWDRDNSPLHF	TGCGCCAGCAGTTGGGACAGGGATAATTCACCCCTCCACTTT	TRBD1	.	TRBV10-1	14	TRBJ1-6
CASSLFQGQGTSGYTF	TGCGCCAGCAGCTTGTTTCAAGGACAGGGGACCTCGGGCTACACCTTC	TRBD1	.	TRBV5-1	16	TRBJ1-2
CASSTAYQEPNEQFF	TGTGCCAGCTCAACGGCGTACCAGGAGCCGAATGAGCAGTTCTTC	.	.	TRBV18	15	TRBJ2-1
CASLKDRGVNSPLHF	TGTGCCAGCCTGAAAGACAGGGGGGTTAATTCACCCCTCCACTTT	TRBD1	.	TRBV2	15	TRBJ1-6
CASSLGLGPEAFF	TGTGCCAGCAGTTTAGGTTTGGGGCCTGAAGCTTTCTTT	.	.	TRBV12-3/TRBV12-4	13	TRBJ1-1
CASSLRLGHGYTEAFF	TGTGCCAGCAGCTTAAGGCTGGGACACGGATACACTGAAGCTTTCTTT	.	.	TRBV11-2	16	TRBJ1-1